The source of this TCR beta chain is a study of graft-versus-host responses after intestinal transplantation. Sequencing used immunoSEQ multiplex PCR; TCRdb keeps in-frame clones, though not all of them. The repertoire includes just under 90,000 clones, 80% to 85% of them detected once, and 17% sits in the top ten. A note on this clone: Its antigen remains unidentified.

The ends were cut back, 2 bases at V and 2 bases at J, with 9 bases in the middle. Germline V gene data show CDR1 as SGHNT and CDR2 as YYREEE (reference sequence). The CDR3 sequence is 14 residues long. Study conclusions and caveats: The authors found GvH clones in recipient marrow, some appearing first in ileum or blood.

The rearrangement joins TRBV5-4 to TRBJ2-3, with D perhaps TRBD2 (6 bases). The receptor was derived from a human donor who received an intestinal transplant. This specimen consisted of unstimulated CD8+ T cells sorted from spleen or lymph node cells, obtained before intestinal transplant. In DNA, the CDR3 is TGTGCCAGCAGCTTCCGGGACTCCACAGATACGCAGTATTTT. This translates into CASSFRDSTDTQYF.